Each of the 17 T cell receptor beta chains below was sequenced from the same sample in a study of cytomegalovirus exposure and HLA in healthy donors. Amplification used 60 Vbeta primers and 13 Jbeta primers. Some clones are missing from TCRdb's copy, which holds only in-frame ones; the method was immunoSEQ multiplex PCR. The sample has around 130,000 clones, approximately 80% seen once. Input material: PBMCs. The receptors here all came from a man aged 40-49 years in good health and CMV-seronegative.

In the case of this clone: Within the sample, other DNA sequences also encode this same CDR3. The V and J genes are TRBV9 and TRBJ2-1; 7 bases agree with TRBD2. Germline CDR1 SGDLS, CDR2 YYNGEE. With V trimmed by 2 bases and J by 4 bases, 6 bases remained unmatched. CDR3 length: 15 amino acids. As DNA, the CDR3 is TGTGCCAGCAGCGTTGGGCCTAGCGGATACAATGAGCAGTTCTTC. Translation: CASSVGPSGYNEQFF.

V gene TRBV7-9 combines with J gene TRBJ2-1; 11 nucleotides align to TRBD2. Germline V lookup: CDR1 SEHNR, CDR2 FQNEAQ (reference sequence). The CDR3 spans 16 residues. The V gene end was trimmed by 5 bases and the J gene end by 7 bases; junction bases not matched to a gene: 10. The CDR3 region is CASSISGRASGNEQFF. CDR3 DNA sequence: TGTGCCAGCAGCATTAGCGGGAGGGCATCGGGGAATGAGCAGTTCTTC.

The CDR3 region is CASSLGGTPFGAFF. The CDR3 bases are TGTGCCAGCAGTTTAGGTGGGACACCATTTGGAGCTTTCTTT. The J gene is TRBJ1-1, the V gene TRBV28; D perhaps matches TRBD1 (6 bases). The germline V gene has CDR1 MDHEN and CDR2 SYDVKM. The CDR3 covers 14 residues. Trimming left V 2 bases short and J 10 bases short, with 17 bases between.

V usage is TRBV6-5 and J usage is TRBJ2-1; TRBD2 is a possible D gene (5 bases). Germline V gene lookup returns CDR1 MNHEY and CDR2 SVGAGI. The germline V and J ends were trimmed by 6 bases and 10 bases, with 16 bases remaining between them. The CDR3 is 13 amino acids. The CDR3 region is CASSNPPPGEQFF. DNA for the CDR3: TGTGCCAGCAGCAATCCCCCTCCGGGAGAGCAGTTCTTC.

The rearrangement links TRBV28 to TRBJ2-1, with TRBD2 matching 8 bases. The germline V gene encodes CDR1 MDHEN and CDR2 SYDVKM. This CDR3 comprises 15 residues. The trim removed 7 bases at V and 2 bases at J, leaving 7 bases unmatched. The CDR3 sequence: CASNPSSGAYNEQFF. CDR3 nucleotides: TGTGCCAGCAACCCGAGTAGCGGGGCCTACAATGAGCAGTTCTTC.

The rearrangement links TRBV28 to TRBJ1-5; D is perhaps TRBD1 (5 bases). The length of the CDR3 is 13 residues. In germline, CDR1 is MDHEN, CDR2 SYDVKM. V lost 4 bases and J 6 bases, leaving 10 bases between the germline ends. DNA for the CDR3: TGTGCCAGCAGTTCCAGGGCCAGTCAGCCCCAGCATTTT. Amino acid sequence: CASSSRASQPQHF.

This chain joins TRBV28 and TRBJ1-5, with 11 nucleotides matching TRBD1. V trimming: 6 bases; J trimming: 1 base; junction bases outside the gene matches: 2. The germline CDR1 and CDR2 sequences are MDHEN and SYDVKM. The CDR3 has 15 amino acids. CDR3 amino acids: CASSWDRGSNQPQHF. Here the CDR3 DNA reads TGTGCCAGCAGCTGGGACAGGGGGAGCAATCAGCCCCAGCATTTT.

CDR3 in amino acids: CASSLGGTYEQYF. The CDR3 region has the DNA TGTGCCAGCAGCTTGGGCGGTACCTACGAGCAGTACTTC. This rearrangement joins TRBV5-5 to TRBJ2-7; D ambiguous. Trimming removed 0 bases at V and 2 bases at J, with 6 bases between. The CDR3 length is 13 residues. The germline V gene encodes CDR1 SGHKS and CDR2 YYEKEE (reference sequence).

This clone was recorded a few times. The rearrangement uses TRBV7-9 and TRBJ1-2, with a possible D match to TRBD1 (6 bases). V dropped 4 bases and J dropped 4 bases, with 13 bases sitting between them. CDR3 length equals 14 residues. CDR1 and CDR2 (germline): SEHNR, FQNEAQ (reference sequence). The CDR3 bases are TGTGCCAGCAGCTGGGGGCCTGAAAGCTATGGCTACACCTTC. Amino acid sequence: CASSWGPESYGYTF.

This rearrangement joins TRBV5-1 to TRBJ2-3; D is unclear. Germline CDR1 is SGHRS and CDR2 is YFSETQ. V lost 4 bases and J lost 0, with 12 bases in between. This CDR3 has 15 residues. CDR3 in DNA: TGCGCCAGCAGCGGAGATGGGTACAGCACAGATACGCAGTATTTT. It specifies CASSGDGYSTDTQYF.

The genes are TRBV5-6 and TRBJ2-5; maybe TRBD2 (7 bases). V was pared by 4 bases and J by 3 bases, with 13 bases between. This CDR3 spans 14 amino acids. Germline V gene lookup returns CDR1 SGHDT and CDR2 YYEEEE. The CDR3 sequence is CASSPGGREETQYF. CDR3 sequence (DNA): TGTGCCAGCAGCCCGGGGGGCAGGGAAGAGACCCAGTACTTC.

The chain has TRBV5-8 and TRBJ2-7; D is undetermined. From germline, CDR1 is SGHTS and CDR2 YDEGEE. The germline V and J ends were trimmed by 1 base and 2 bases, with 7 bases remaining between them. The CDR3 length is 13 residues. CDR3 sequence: CASSLLRTYEQYF. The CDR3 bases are TGTGCCAGCAGCTTGCTGCGAACCTACGAGCAGTACTTC.

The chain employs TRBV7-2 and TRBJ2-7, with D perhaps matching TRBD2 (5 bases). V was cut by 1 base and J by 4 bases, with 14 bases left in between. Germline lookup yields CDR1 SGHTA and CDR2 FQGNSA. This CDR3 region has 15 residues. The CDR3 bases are TGTGCCAGCAGCTTAGGAAGCGGTGGCGGGTACGAGCAGTACTTC. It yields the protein CASSLGSGGGYEQYF. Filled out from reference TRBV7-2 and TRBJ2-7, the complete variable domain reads GAGVSQSPSNKVTEKGKDVELRCDPISGHTALYWYRQSLGQGLEFLIYFQGNSAPDKSGLPSDRFSAERTGGSVSTLTIQRTQQEDSAVYLCASSLGSGGGYEQYFGPGTRLTVT.

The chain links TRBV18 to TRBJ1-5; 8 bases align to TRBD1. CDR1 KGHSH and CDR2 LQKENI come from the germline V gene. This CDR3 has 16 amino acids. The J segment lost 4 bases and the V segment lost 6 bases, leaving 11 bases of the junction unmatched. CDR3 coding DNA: TGTGCCAGCTCGCTCGAGGACAGGGTGGGGAATCAGCCCCAGCATTTT. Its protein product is CASSLEDRVGNQPQHF.

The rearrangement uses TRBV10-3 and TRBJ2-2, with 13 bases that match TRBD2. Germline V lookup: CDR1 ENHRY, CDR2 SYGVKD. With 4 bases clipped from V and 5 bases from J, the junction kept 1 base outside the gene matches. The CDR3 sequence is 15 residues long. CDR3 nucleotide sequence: TGTGCCATCAGTGGGACTAGCGGGAGTACCGGGGAGCTGTTTTTT. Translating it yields CAISGTSGSTGELFF.

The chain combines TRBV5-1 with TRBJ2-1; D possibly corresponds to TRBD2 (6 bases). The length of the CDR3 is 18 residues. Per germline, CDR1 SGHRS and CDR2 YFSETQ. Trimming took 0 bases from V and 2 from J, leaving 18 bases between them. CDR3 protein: CASSLEFGLGLPYNEQFF. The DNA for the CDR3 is TGCGCCAGCAGCTTGGAGTTTGGTTTAGGACTACCCTACAATGAGCAGTTCTTC.

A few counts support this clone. CDR3 amino acids: CASIGGFSYEQYF. The CDR3 region has the DNA TGTGCCAGCATCGGGGGTTTCTCCTACGAGCAGTACTTC. V is TRBV28 and J is TRBJ2-7; tentative D call: TRBD2 (6 bases). Trimming removed 7 bases from V and 0 bases from J, with 10 bases in between. Germline loops: CDR1 MDHEN, CDR2 SYDVKM. This CDR3 spans 13 amino acids. Full variable domain (rest looked up from reference TRBV28 and TRBJ2-7): DVKVTQSSRYLVKRTGEKVFLECVQDMDHENMFWYRQDPGLGLRLIYFSYDVKMKEKGDIPEGYSVSREKKERFSLILESASTNQTSMYLCASIGGFSYEQYFGPGTRLTVT.